These T cell receptor beta chains were read from a single sample in a study of T cell responses to AZD1222 COVID-19 vaccine. Clones were read by immunoSEQ multiplex PCR, and TCRdb kept only the in-frame ones, dropping some. This sample has more than 110,000 clones, with 80% to 95% found just once. Sequencing used peripheral blood, obtained on day 0 of AZD1222 vaccination. The receptors come from an adult in good health. Each CDR3 is given with its conserved first and last residue. Each record gives: J gene, CDR3 length, D gene, V gene, clone size, CDR3 protein, CDR3 DNA. A D gene is named only where the DNA matches it firmly. Clone size is shown for a subset of rows, as once, few, many or a class of expanded clone.

TRBJ2-5	13	-	TRBV7-3	-	CASSLSGSETQYF	TGTGCCAGCAGCTTATCAGGATCGGAGACCCAGTACTTC
TRBJ2-7	11	TRBD1	TRBV19	-	CATGQGYEQYF	TGTGCCACTGGACAGGGCTACGAGCAGTACTTC
TRBJ1-4	16	-	TRBV11-2	-	CASSPNLSGTGEKLFF	TGTGCCAGCAGCCCTAACCTCAGTGGGACCGGTGAAAAACTGTTTTTT
TRBJ2-2	16	-	TRBV19	-	CASSMWRGAGAGELFF	TGTGCCAGTAGTATGTGGAGGGGGGCGGGAGCCGGGGAGCTGTTTTTT
TRBJ1-2	15	-	TRBV7-3	once	CASSSFRGTNYGYTF	TGTGCCAGCAGCTCCTTCCGAGGGACTAACTATGGCTACACCTTC
TRBJ1-3	16	-	TRBV7-6	-	CASSFGSGSSGNTIYF	TGTGCCAGCAGCTTTGGTTCAGGGTCCTCTGGAAACACCATATATTTT
TRBJ1-4	15	-	TRBV2	-	CASRGTAGVNEKLFF	TGTGCCAGCAGAGGGACCGCCGGGGTTAATGAAAAACTGTTTTTT
TRBJ1-2	14	TRBD1	TRBV7-2	-	CASSLSGTAFGYTF	TGTGCCAGCAGCTTATCCGGGACAGCCTTCGGCTACACCTTC
TRBJ2-7	15	-	TRBV19	-	CASSIAARASYEQYF	TGTGCCAGTAGTATAGCAGCGAGGGCGTCCTACGAGCAGTACTTC
TRBJ2-1	13	-	TRBV7-8	-	CASSPPAVREQFF	TGTGCCAGCAGCCCCCCAGCGGTTCGTGAGCAGTTCTTC
TRBJ2-7	16	-	TRBV19	-	CASSPPHGTGSGEQYF	TGTGCCAGTTCCCCACCACACGGGACCGGTTCGGGCGAGCAGTACTTC
TRBJ2-7	15	TRBD2	TRBV6-5	-	CASSSLGGGYNEQYF	TGTGCCAGCAGTTCCCTTGGGGGGGGTTATAACGAGCAGTACTTC
TRBJ2-1	10	-	TRBV7-2	-	CASSLVGGFF	TGTGCCAGCAGCTTAGTGGGAGGGTTCTTC
TRBJ1-1	15	-	TRBV9	once	CASSVGSGVNTEAFF	TGTGCCAGCAGCGTAGGATCAGGCGTGAACACTGAAGCTTTCTTT
TRBJ2-1	15	-	TRBV11-2	once	CASQSGTLPGNEQFF	TGTGCCAGCCAATCCGGGACCCTCCCGGGGAATGAGCAGTTCTTC
TRBJ1-1	13	-	TRBV19	-	CASSGSGITEAFF	TGTGCCAGTAGCGGGTCAGGTATCACTGAAGCTTTCTTT
TRBJ2-3	16	TRBD2	TRBV19	-	CASRETSGSRADTQYF	TGTGCCAGTAGGGAGACTAGCGGGAGTAGGGCAGATACGCAGTATTTT
TRBJ2-4	18	TRBD2	TRBV19	-	CASRRTSGSEGAKNIQYF	TGTGCCAGTAGGCGGACTAGCGGGAGTGAAGGGGCCAAAAACATTCAGTACTTC
TRBJ1-2	13	TRBD1	TRBV10-3	-	CAISGTGFYGYTF	TGTGCCATCAGCGGGACAGGGTTTTATGGCTACACCTTC
TRBJ2-2	14	TRBD1	TRBV24-1	-	CATSLYRGTGELFF	TGTGCCACCAGTCTATACAGGGGCACCGGGGAGCTGTTTTTT
TRBJ2-7	15	TRBD2	TRBV2	-	CASSDVGGGPYEQYF	TGTGCCAGCAGTGACGTTGGGGGAGGGCCGTACGAGCAGTACTTC
TRBJ2-2	16	TRBD2	TRBV5-1	-	CASSLGLAGNTGELFF	TGCGCCAGCAGCTTGGGACTAGCGGGGAACACCGGGGAGCTGTTTTTT
TRBJ1-4	13	-	TRBV10-3	-	CAFRRGLDEKLFF	TGTGCCTTTAGGAGAGGGTTGGATGAAAAACTGTTTTTT
TRBJ2-2	15	-	TRBV10-3	-	CAISERGTNTGELFF	TGTGCCATCAGTGAACGGGGGACGAACACCGGGGAGCTGTTTTTT
TRBJ2-2	13	-	TRBV6-1	-	CASSESGPGELFF	TGTGCCAGCAGTGAATCAGGGCCCGGGGAGCTGTTTTTT
TRBJ1-1	14	-	TRBV15	-	CATSYSPGETEAFF	TGTGCCACCAGCTACTCACCAGGGGAAACTGAAGCTTTCTTT
TRBJ2-7	14	-	TRBV6-2/TRBV6-3	once	CASSLTSPSYEQYF	TGTGCCAGCAGTCTGACTAGTCCCTCCTACGAGCAGTACTTC
TRBJ2-3	14	-	TRBV7-2	-	CASSFVRYTDTQYF	TGTGCCAGCAGCTTTGTCAGGTACACAGATACGCAGTATTTT
TRBJ1-1	12	-	TRBV12-3/TRBV12-4	-	CASSRGYTEAFF	TGTGCCAGCAGTCGTGGGTACACTGAAGCTTTCTTT
TRBJ1-5	15	TRBD1	TRBV6-5	-	CASRPPGGQLQPQHF	TGTGCCAGCAGACCTCCAGGGGGCCAGCTCCAGCCCCAGCATTTT
TRBJ1-5	13	-	TRBV2	-	CASRAQENQPQHF	TGTGCCAGCAGGGCACAAGAAAATCAGCCCCAGCATTTT
TRBJ2-3	14	TRBD2	TRBV6-5	-	CASRGLAGWDTQYF	TGTGCCAGCAGGGGACTAGCGGGATGGGATACGCAGTATTTT
TRBJ2-3	11	-	TRBV29-1	-	CSVEGGDTQYF	TGCAGCGTTGAAGGCGGCGATACGCAGTATTTT
TRBJ2-7	11	-	TRBV6-1	-	CASSEGSGGGF	TGTGCCAGCAGTGAGGGGTCAGGAGGTGGCTTC
TRBJ2-7	13	TRBD2	TRBV29-1	-	CSALAGSSYEQYF	TGCAGCGCCTTAGCGGGGTCCTCCTACGAGCAGTACTTC
TRBJ2-7	18	-	TRBV12-1	once	CASSSRLAGESGMGEQYF	TGTGCCAGCAGCTCGAGACTAGCGGGAGAGTCCGGTATGGGCGAGCAGTACTTC
TRBJ1-5	21	-	TRBV28	-	CASSLQGIPAALGYSNQPQHF	TGTGCCAGCAGTTTACAAGGCATCCCAGCAGCCCTGGGATATAGCAATCAGCCCCAGCATTTT
TRBJ2-4	13	-	TRBV5-1	-	CASSFWGKNIQYF	TGCGCCAGCAGCTTTTGGGGAAAAAACATTCAGTACTTC
TRBJ1-6	14	-	TRBV7-6	-	CASSPVPQGTPLHF	TGTGCCAGCAGCCCCGTCCCTCAGGGAACACCCCTCCACTTT
TRBJ2-7	13	-	TRBV19	-	CASSSFTRDEQYF	TGTGCCAGCTCCTCATTTACCCGGGATGAGCAGTACTTC